A single sample gave rise to the 20 T cell receptor beta chains below, sequenced in a study of read filtering for tumor transcriptome and immune sequencing. Molecular barcoded adaptors covering alpha/delta and beta/gamma chains were used on 400 ng RNA. MiXCR was run by TCRdb on the reads, yielding one entry per CDR3 protein. The sample has some 120,000 distinct CDR3 sequences, around 13% seen once. The specimen sequenced was a population of CD138-negative cells sorted from bone marrow. The receptors were sampled from a donor at least 40 years old with multiple myeloma.

This clonotype was counted only a few times. The CDR3 reads CASSVGGGISGNTIYF. CDR3 coding DNA: TGTGCCAGCAGCGTAGGGGGGGGGATCTCTGGAAACACCATATATTTT. The rearrangement uses TRBV9 and TRBJ1-3; D is possibly TRBD1 (5 bases). V was clipped by 0 bases and J by 0 bases, with 10 bases between them. The length of the CDR3 is 16 residues. The germline V gene has CDR1 SGDLS and CDR2 YYNGEE.

There are many counts of this clonotype. The CDR3 sequence: CSVIQGIYEQFF. The CDR3 region has the DNA TGCAGCGTGATACAGGGGATATATGAGCAGTTCTTC. The V call is TRBV29-1, the J call TRBJ2-1, with 7 bases lining up with TRBD1. The CDR3 has 12 residues. Germline-derived CDR1 and CDR2 are SQVTM and ANQGSEA. V trimming: 6 bases; J trimming: 8 bases; junction bases outside the gene matches: 7.

This clonotype showed up many times. This chain joins TRBV2 and TRBJ1-1; perhaps TRBD1 as D (6 bases). V was clipped by 1 base and J by 4 bases, with 13 bases between them. There are 15 residues in the CDR3. Germline CDR1 and CDR2: SNHLY and FYNNEI. This CDR3 is CASSEERGQITEAFF. CDR3 nucleotide sequence: TGTGCCAGCAGTGAAGAAAGAGGACAGATCACTGAAGCTTTCTTT. The variable domain in full, with the rest retrieved from reference TRBV2 and TRBJ1-1, is EPEVTQTPSHQVTQMGQEVILRCVPISNHLYFYWYRQILGQKVEFLVSFYNNEISEKSEIFDDQFSVERPDGSNFTLKIRSTKLEDSAMYFCASSEERGQITEAFFGQGTRLTVV.

This clonotype was seen only a few times. The V gene is TRBV19, the J gene TRBJ2-2; D remains unclear. Deletions cut 0 bases from V and 6 bases from J, with 8 bases between. Germline V lookup: CDR1 LNHDA, CDR2 SQIVND (reference sequence). This CDR3 region has 14 residues. The chain's CDR3 is CASSIEAQPGELFF. CDR3 coding DNA: TGTGCCAGTAGTATAGAGGCCCAACCCGGGGAGCTGTTTTTT.

This clonotype was seen at least ten times. The gene calls are TRBV5-1 and TRBJ2-7; 11 nucleotides line up with TRBD2. Trimming at V came to 4 bases and at J to 3 bases, leaving 6 bases not matched to a gene. Germline CDR1 SGHRS, CDR2 YFSETQ. This CDR3 is 15 amino acids long. The chain's CDR3 is CASSLGTSGFYEQYF. In DNA form, the CDR3 reads TGCGCCAGCAGCCTCGGGACTAGCGGTTTCTACGAGCAGTACTTC.

Concerning this clonotype itself: Just one base apart from a much larger clone, this may be a read error. The chain is built from TRBV11-2 and TRBJ1-5; no definite D call. This CDR3 has 13 amino acids. CDR1 is SGHAT, CDR2 FQNNGV, per germline. The V gene lost 1 base and the J gene lost 9 bases, with 10 bases spanning the gap. CDR3 in amino acids: CASSLAPGRPQHF. The CDR3 DNA follows: TGTGCCAGCAGCTTAGCCCCAGGTCGGCCCCAGCATTTT.

This clonotype was found many times. V is TRBV6-2 or TRBV6-3 and J is TRBJ2-6; 7 bases align to TRBD1. Unmatched junction bases numbered 11, after V lost 5 bases and J lost 1 base. Germline V gene lookup returns CDR1 MNHEY and CDR2 SVGEGT. This CDR3 spans 18 amino acids. The CDR3: CASSRTGPSGSGANVLTF. The CDR3 DNA sequence: TGTGCCAGCAGTCGGACAGGACCATCGGGGTCTGGGGCCAACGTCCTGACTTTC.

This clonotype was seen ten or more times. This chain links TRBV7-3 with TRBJ2-7; D may be TRBD1 (6 bases). V lost 6 bases to trimming and J lost 3 bases, with 21 bases between them. In germline, CDR1 is SGHTA, CDR2 FQGTGA. The CDR3 is 16 residues long. The CDR3 protein is CASSTYLPGQLYEQYF. For the CDR3, the DNA is TGTGCCAGCAGTACATACCTTCCGGGACAACTCTACGAGCAGTACTTC.

This clonotype was recorded many times. The V and J genes are TRBV7-9 and TRBJ2-3; the D call may be TRBD1 or TRBD2 (5 bases each). Germline V gene data show CDR1 as SEHNR and CDR2 as FQNEAQ (reference sequence). Trimming cost V 8 bases and J 4 bases, with 16 bases left between them. The CDR3 contains 14 residues. The CDR3 coding sequence is TGTGCCAGCGGCAGAGAGGGGAATGCAGATACGCAGTATTTT. As protein: CASGREGNADTQYF.

The table lists this clonotype with many counts. The chain has TRBV7-6 and TRBJ1-1, with D possibly being TRBD1 (6 bases). V lost 5 bases and J 0 bases, leaving 10 bases between the germline ends. The CDR3 extends over 14 amino acids. Germline lookup yields CDR1 SGHVS and CDR2 FNYEAQ. The CDR3 bases are TGTGCCAGCAGCATTACAGGGTTGAACACTGAAGCTTTCTTT. Translation: CASSITGLNTEAFF.

The rearrangement joins TRBV6-5 to TRBJ1-1; D is perhaps TRBD1 (5 bases). The CDR3 consists of 14 residues. Germline CDR1 reads MNHEY; CDR2 reads SVGAGI. The V gene lost 2 bases and the J gene lost 5 bases, with 12 bases spanning the gap. CDR3 sequence (DNA): TGTGCCAGCAGTTACCCGGGACCGCCTACTGAAGCTTTCTTT. Translated: CASSYPGPPTEAFF.

For this clonotype: One base separates it from a far larger clone, so it is likely a read error. This chain uses TRBV28 with TRBJ2-1, with 8 bases aligning to TRBD1. CDR1 is MDHEN and CDR2 is SYDVKM in the germline V gene. The CDR3 spans 15 residues. The V and J ends lost 6 bases and 5 bases, in that order; junction bases with no gene match: 9. DNA of the CDR3: TGTGCCAGCAGAAAAGACAGGGGACCCCACAATGAGCAGTTCTTC. It translates to CASRKDRGPHNEQFF.

This clonotype was observed many times. The V call is TRBV3-1, the J call TRBJ2-3; 13 bases are shared with TRBD2. The junction had 10 bases not matched to a gene; V was cut back by 7 bases and J by 0 bases. CDR1 LGHDT and CDR2 YNNKEL come from the germline V gene (reference sequence). The CDR3 spans 18 residues. This chain's CDR3 is CASTSGTSGETSTDTQYF. The CDR3 DNA is TGTGCCAGCACTTCCGGGACTAGCGGGGAGACGAGCACAGATACGCAGTATTTT.

The rearrangement links TRBV12-3 or TRBV12-4 to TRBJ1-4; D may be TRBD1 (5 bases). The CDR3 is made up of 13 amino acids. Trimming took off 6 bases at V and 8 bases at J, with 13 bases between the two ends. The DNA of the CDR3 is TGTGCCAGCAGGGAAGGGGCCCGCGAAAAACTGTTTTTT. The encoded protein is CASREGAREKLFF.

This clonotype was observed at least ten times. The rearrangement links TRBV30 to TRBJ1-5, with no clear D. V lost 2 bases and J lost 1, with 9 bases in between. Germline V gene lookup returns CDR1 GTSNPN and CDR2 SVGIG (reference sequence). The CDR3 runs to 14 residues. Here the CDR3 DNA reads TGTGCCTGGAGTCGCCTTGGGAGCAATCAGCCCCAGCATTTT. The encoded protein is CAWSRLGSNQPQHF.

This clonotype has ten or more counts. V is TRBV28 and J is TRBJ2-3; D may be TRBD1 (5 bases). V was trimmed by 4 bases and J by 1 base, leaving 12 bases between them. The CDR3 is 15 residues long. Germline values: CDR1 MDHEN, CDR2 SYDVKM. As DNA, the CDR3 is TGTGCCAGCAGTTCTGCAGGGTTTGGCACAGATACGCAGTATTTT. Translating gives CASSSAGFGTDTQYF.

This clonotype was picked up many times. This chain connects TRBV7-9 to TRBJ1-1; TRBD1 is a possible D gene (6 bases). This CDR3 contains 16 residues. Germline loops: CDR1 SEHNR, CDR2 FQNEAQ (reference sequence). V lost 1 base and J 0 bases, leaving 12 bases between the germline ends. The CDR3 nucleotides read TGTGCCAGCAGCTTAGGGGGGAGGGGGATGAACACTGAAGCTTTCTTT. It translates to CASSLGGRGMNTEAFF.

This clonotype was observed many times. The CDR3 region is CASSQQTGRGDEQFF. CDR3 bases: TGTGCCAGCAGCCAACAGACTGGGCGGGGGGATGAGCAGTTCTTC. This sequence joins TRBV4-2 and TRBJ2-1; 8 positions agree with TRBD2. V shed 2 bases, J shed 8 bases, and the junction held 8 bases outside the gene matches. The CDR3 runs to 15 residues. In germline, CDR1 is LGHNA, CDR2 YNFKEQ.

The table lists this clonotype with a few counts. The V gene is TRBV19, the J gene TRBJ2-3, with TRBD2 matching 9 bases. V trimming: 1 base; J trimming: 4 bases; junction bases outside the gene matches: 6. This CDR3 comprises 16 residues. The germline gives CDR1 LNHDA, CDR2 SQIVND (reference sequence). CDR3 DNA: TGTGCCAGTAGTATAGGGGGGACTAGCTTTCCAGATACGCAGTATTTT. It encodes CASSIGGTSFPDTQYF.

As concerns this clonotype: A single base separates this from a much larger clone, so it may be a read error. The chain has TRBV5-4 and TRBJ2-3; maybe TRBD2 (5 bases). The CDR3 has 16 residues. Germline lookup yields CDR1 SGHNT and CDR2 YYREEE (reference sequence). V lost 4 bases to trimming and J lost 3 bases, with 18 bases between them. The CDR3 coding sequence is TGTGCCAGCAGCCCGAGACGGGGAGTTGGAACAGATACGCAGTATTTT. Translating it yields CASSPRRGVGTDTQYF.